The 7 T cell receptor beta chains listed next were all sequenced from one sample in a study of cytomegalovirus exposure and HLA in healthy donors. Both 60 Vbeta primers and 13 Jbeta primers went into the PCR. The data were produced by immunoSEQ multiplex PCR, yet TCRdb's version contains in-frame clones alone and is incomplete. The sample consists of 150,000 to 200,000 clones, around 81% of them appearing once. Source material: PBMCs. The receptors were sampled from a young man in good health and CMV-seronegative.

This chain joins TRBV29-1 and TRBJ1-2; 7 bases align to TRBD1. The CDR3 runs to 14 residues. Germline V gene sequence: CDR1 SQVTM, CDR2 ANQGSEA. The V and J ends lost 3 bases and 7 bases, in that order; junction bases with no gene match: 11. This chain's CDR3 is CSVEGIGGGFGYTF. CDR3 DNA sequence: TGCAGCGTTGAGGGAATAGGGGGCGGGTTTGGCTACACCTTC.

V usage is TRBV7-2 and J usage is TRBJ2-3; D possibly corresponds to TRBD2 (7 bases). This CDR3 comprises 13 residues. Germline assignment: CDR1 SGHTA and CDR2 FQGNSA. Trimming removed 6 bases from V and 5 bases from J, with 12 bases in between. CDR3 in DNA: TGTGCCAGCAGATGGGGGGGCGGAGATACGCAGTATTTT. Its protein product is CASRWGGGDTQYF.

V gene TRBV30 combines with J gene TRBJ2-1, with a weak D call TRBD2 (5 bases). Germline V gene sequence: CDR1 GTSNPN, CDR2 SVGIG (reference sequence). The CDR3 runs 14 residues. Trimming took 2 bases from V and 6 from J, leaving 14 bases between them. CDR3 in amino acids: CAWSLRENFNEQFF. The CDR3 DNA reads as TGTGCCTGGAGTCTACGGGAAAACTTCAATGAGCAGTTCTTC.

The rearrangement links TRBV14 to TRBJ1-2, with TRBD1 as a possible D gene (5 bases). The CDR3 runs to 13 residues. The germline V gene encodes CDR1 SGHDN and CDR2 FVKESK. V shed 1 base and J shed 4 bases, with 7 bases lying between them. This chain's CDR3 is CASSQGQTYGYTF. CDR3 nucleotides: TGTGCCAGCAGCCAAGGACAGACCTATGGCTACACCTTC.

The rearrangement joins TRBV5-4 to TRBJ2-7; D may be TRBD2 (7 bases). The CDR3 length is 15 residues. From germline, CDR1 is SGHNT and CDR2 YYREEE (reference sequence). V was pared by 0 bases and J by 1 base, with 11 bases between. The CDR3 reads CASSLVKGGSYEQYF. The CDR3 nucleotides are TGTGCCAGCAGCTTGGTAAAGGGGGGGTCCTACGAGCAGTACTTC.

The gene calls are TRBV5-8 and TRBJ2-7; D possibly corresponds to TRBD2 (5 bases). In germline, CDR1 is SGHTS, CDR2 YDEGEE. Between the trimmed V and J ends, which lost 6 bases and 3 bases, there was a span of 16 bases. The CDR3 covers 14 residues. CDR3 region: CASTNSGILYEQYF. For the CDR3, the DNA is TGTGCCAGCACCAACTCCGGGATCCTCTACGAGCAGTACTTC.

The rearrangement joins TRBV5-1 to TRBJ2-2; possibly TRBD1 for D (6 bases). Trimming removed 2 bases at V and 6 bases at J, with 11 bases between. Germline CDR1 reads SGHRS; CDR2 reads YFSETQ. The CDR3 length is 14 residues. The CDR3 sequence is CASSLWTDSGELFF. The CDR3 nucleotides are TGCGCCAGCAGCTTATGGACAGATTCCGGGGAGCTGTTTTTT. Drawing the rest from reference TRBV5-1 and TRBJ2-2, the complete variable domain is KAGVTQTPRYLIKTRGQQVTLSCSPISGHRSVSWYQQTPGQGLQFLFEYFSETQRNKGNFPGRFSGRQFSNSRSEMNVSTLELGDSALYLCASSLWTDSGELFFGEGSRLTVL.